This is a list of T cell receptor beta chains from one sample in a study of blood T cells in healthy people across ages. One entry per CDR3 protein results from TCRdb running MiXCR on the 5' RACE reads. The sample consists of some 1.8 million distinct CDR3 sequences, about 39% of them appearing once. Material for sequencing was blood. The receptors stem from a human donor in good health. CDR3s include the opening cysteine and the closing phenylalanine or tryptophan. The order of the fields is V gene, D gene, J gene, clone size, CDR3 DNA, CDR3 protein. The D gene is left open where the match is weak. The size entry is marked missing in some rows and otherwise reads once, few, many or a size class.

TRBV10-3	TRBD1	TRBJ2-7	few	TGTGCCATCAGTGTAGGGACAGGGGGCTACGAGCAGTACTTC	CAISVGTGGYEQYF
TRBV5-1	TRBD2	TRBJ2-1	-	TGCGCCAGCAGCCTACTAGCGGGGTCCTGCAATGAGCAGTTCTTC	CASSLLAGSCNEQFF
TRBV12-3/TRBV12-4	-	TRBJ2-2	-	TGTGCCAGCAGTTTAGTGGAGGATGAGGAGCTGTTTTTT	CASSLVEDEELFF
TRBV7-2	-	TRBJ2-1	-	TGTGCCAGCAGCTTATCCGCACCCTACGAGCAGTTCTTC	CASSLSAPYEQFF
TRBV28	-	TRBJ1-5	-	TGTGCCAGCAGTTTATTCGCAGTCAATCAGCCCCAGCATTTT	CASSLFAVNQPQHF
TRBV5-5	TRBD2	TRBJ2-5	-	TGTGCCAGCAGCCAACTACTAGCGGGGCAAGAGACCCAGTACTTC	CASSQLLAGQETQYF
TRBV29-1	-	TRBJ2-7	-	TGCAGCGTTCGTGAAGGTTTCAGTGGCACCTACGAGCAGTACTTC	CSVREGFSGTYEQYF
TRBV5-5	TRBD1	TRBJ1-1	few	TGTGCCAGCTGGGGCACAGGGGCCCCTGAAGCTTTCTTT	CASWGTGAPEAFF
TRBV15	-	TRBJ2-5	few	TGTGCCACCAGCGGAGGCTACAGGGAACTCCAAGAGACCCAGTACTTC	CATSGGYRELQETQYF
TRBV3-1	-	TRBJ1-1	few	TGTGCCAGCAGCCAGGTCGGGGGCCCTGAAGCTTTCTTT	CASSQVGGPEAFF
TRBV7-9	TRBD2	TRBJ2-1	-	TGTGCCAGCAGCTTAGGGGGACTAGCGGGGCCGGTTAAGTTCTTC	CASSLGGLAGPVKFF
TRBV7-8	-	TRBJ1-2	many	TGTGCCAGCAGCTTAGGCGGCGCTAGGGGCTACACCTTC	CASSLGGARGYTF
TRBV6-5	-	TRBJ2-2	-	TGTGCCAGCAGTTCCCCCCAGGGAGTGACCGGGGAGCTGTTTTTT	CASSSPQGVTGELFF
TRBV7-2	TRBD1	TRBJ2-1	-	TGTGCCAGCAGCTTTCTCGGGACAGGGGGTTACGATGAGCAGTTCTTC	CASSFLGTGGYDEQFF
TRBV29-1	TRBD1	TRBJ1-1	-	TGCAGCGTTCGCCCGACAGGGTCGGAAGCTTTCTTT	CSVRPTGSEAFF
TRBV6-5	-	TRBJ1-6	few	TGTGCCAGCAGTTTCGGAGGGGACCCCTATAATTCACCCCTCCACTTT	CASSFGGDPYNSPLHF
TRBV7-8	-	TRBJ2-3	-	TGTGCCAGCAGCTTCGCCTACTCGGGGGCAGATACGCAGTATTTT	CASSFAYSGADTQYF
TRBV7-9	-	TRBJ2-1	-	TGTGCCAGCAGGCTCGGCTCTAGCTGGCGTGAGCAGTTCTTC	CASRLGSSWREQFF
TRBV6-5	-	TRBJ2-1	few	TGTGCCAGCCGACTAGGTACGAACAATGAGCAGTTCTTC	CASRLGTNNEQFF
TRBV13	-	TRBJ1-4	-	TGTGCCAGCAGCATAAGGGCCTTTGGCCCCAGGGACGAAAAACTGTTTTTT	CASSIRAFGPRDEKLFF
TRBV6-6	-	TRBJ1-2	-	TGTGCCAGCAGTCTAACAGGGAATCGCGGTGGCTACACCTTC	CASSLTGNRGGYTF
TRBV10-3	-	TRBJ1-2	-	TGTGCCATCAGTGAGTCGAGGACAGAAGATAGAGGCTACACCTTC	CAISESRTEDRGYTF
TRBV12-3/TRBV12-4	-	TRBJ1-6	-	TGTGCCAGCAGGAACAGGGACTATAATTCACCCCTCCACTTT	CASRNRDYNSPLHF
TRBV7-2	-	TRBJ2-3	-	TGCGCCAGCAGACTTAGCGGAACAGGAACAGATACGCAGTATTTT	CASRLSGTGTDTQYF
TRBV9	TRBD2	TRBJ2-1	many	TGTGCCAGCAGCCCGCAGCGGGGGTTAACTTACAATGAGCAGTTCTTC	CASSPQRGLTYNEQFF
TRBV29-1	-	TRBJ2-1	-	TGCAGCGTTGAACGGGCAAACCGCCCCGCGGCGCAGTTCTTC	CSVERANRPAAQFF
TRBV7-9	-	TRBJ1-4	few	TGTGCCAGCAGCTTAATGGGCGGCGCAACTAATGAAAAACTGTTTTTT	CASSLMGGATNEKLFF
TRBV7-8	TRBD2	TRBJ2-7	few	TGTGCCAGCAGCTTAGGACTAGCGGAATACGAGCAGTACTTC	CASSLGLAEYEQYF
TRBV5-1	TRBD1	TRBJ1-1	-	TGCGCCAGCAGCCTGGTCGACAGGGGAGGACGGAACGCTGAAGCTTTCTTT	CASSLVDRGGRNAEAFF
TRBV6-2/TRBV6-3	TRBD2	TRBJ2-1	-	TGTGCCAGCAGTTACACCAGACTAGCCGGTGAGCAGTTCTTC	CASSYTRLAGEQFF
TRBV7-3	-	TRBJ1-5	-	TGTGCCAGCAGCCGCCCCAGGGGTCGGCATTTT	CASSRPRGRHF
TRBV4-2	-	TRBJ1-5	-	TGTGCCAGCAGCCAAGACAGGGGAAGGACAAATCAGCCCCAGCATTTT	CASSQDRGRTNQPQHF
TRBV27	TRBD2	TRBJ2-1	once	TGTGCCAGCAGTTTATTTGGACTAGGGTTCGACAATGAGCAGTTCTTC	CASSLFGLGFDNEQFF
TRBV5-1	-	TRBJ2-2	-	TGCGCCAGCATCCCCACTAATACCGGGGAGCTGTTTTTT	CASIPTNTGELFF
TRBV10-3	TRBD2	TRBJ2-1	few	TGTGCCATCAGGGGGACTAGCGGGATGAGCTCCTACAATGAGCAGTTCTTC	CAIRGTSGMSSYNEQFF
TRBV5-1	-	TRBJ1-4	-	TGCGCCAGCGGCGAACCAGGGGCAACTAATGAAAAACTGTTTTTT	CASGEPGATNEKLFF
TRBV4-2	TRBD1	TRBJ2-1	-	TGTGCCAGCAGCCAAACCGGGACAGGGTTAAATGAGCAGTTCTTC	CASSQTGTGLNEQFF
TRBV12-3/TRBV12-4	-	TRBJ1-2	-	TGTGCCAGCAGGAAGACAGCGGGGGGCTACACCTTC	CASRKTAGGYTF
TRBV6-6	-	TRBJ1-1	-	TGTGCCAGCAGTTACTCGAGCGACAGAGAAGCTTTCTTT	CASSYSSDREAFF
TRBV5-1	TRBD1	TRBJ1-6	few	TGCGCCAGCAGCCTCGGTAGGGACAGGGAGCTAAATTCGCCCCTCCACTTT	CASSLGRDRELNSPLHF
TRBV29-1	-	TRBJ1-2	-	TGCAGCGTTGATTCGCCTTTTTCCGACTCTTATGGCTACACCTTC	CSVDSPFSDSYGYTF
TRBV7-2	-	TRBJ2-7	few	TGTGCCAGCAGCCGATACAGCGAAGTTCCGGGGGAGCAGTACTTC	CASSRYSEVPGEQYF
TRBV7-2	TRBD1	TRBJ1-2	few	TGTGCCAGCAGACTAGCTAGCGGGACAGGGGATGGCTACACCTTC	CASRLASGTGDGYTF
TRBV7-2	-	TRBJ2-5	-	TGTGCCAGCAGCTTAGCGCGAGGGGGGGAGCAAGAGACCCAGTACTTC	CASSLARGGEQETQYF
TRBV13	-	TRBJ2-4	-	TGTGCCAGCAGCCCAATAACAGGGACAGCCAAAAACATTCAGTACTTC	CASSPITGTAKNIQYF
TRBV15	-	TRBJ1-5	few	TGTGCCACCAGCAGAGATGGGACGGGTCTGCCCCAGCATTTT	CATSRDGTGLPQHF
TRBV20-1	TRBD2	TRBJ2-1	-	TGCAGTGCTAGTCGGGACTACGGGCCGTCATACAATGAGCAGTTCTTC	CSASRDYGPSYNEQFF
TRBV10-3	TRBD1	TRBJ1-1	many	TGTGCCACCTCAGGGGGCCCGGGGTACACTGAAGCTTTCTTT	CATSGGPGYTEAFF